A single sample is the source of the 9 T cell receptor beta chains below, sequenced in a study of cytomegalovirus exposure and HLA in healthy donors (dated by TCRdb to the late 2010s). The library was produced with the immunoSEQ multiplex PCR assay. A mixture of 60 forward primers for TCR Vbeta segments and 13 reverse primers for TCR Jbeta segments was used in the multiplex PCR. TCRdb's version of the immuneACCESS table is confined to in-frame rearrangements and falls short of the full clone set. An unresolved V gene accounts for under half of the shortfall where checked; the remainder is of unknown origin. Recorded for this sample are roughly 150,000 clones; more than 60% of them occurred a single time. Jointly, the top ten make up 13% of the sample. The sample consisted of PBMCs. These receptors were taken from a man aged 40-55 years in good health and CMV-seropositive.

The chain couples TRBV2 to TRBJ1-5, with a weak D call TRBD1 (5 bases). Deletions cut 5 bases from V and 3 bases from J, with 14 bases between. The germline V gene has CDR1 SNHLY and CDR2 FYNNEI. The CDR3 runs to 15 residues. CDR3 region: CASSPQPGNNQPQHF. CDR3 DNA: TGTGCCAGCAGTCCCCAGCCAGGGAACAATCAGCCCCAGCATTTT.

The V and J genes are TRBV7-3 and TRBJ2-2; D might be TRBD2 (5 bases). V was cut by 5 bases and J by 3 bases, with 13 bases left in between. Germline V gives CDR1 SGHTA, CDR2 FQGTGA. CDR3 length: 15 residues. CDR3 sequence reads: CASSPTSLHTGELFF. In DNA, the CDR3 is TGTGCCAGCAGCCCTACTAGTCTACACACCGGGGAGCTGTTTTTT.

The rearrangement joins TRBV15 to TRBJ2-1; 10 bases are a match to TRBD2. Losses at the gene ends were 1 base for V and 5 bases for J; bases not matched to a gene: 5. The CDR3 runs 16 residues. Germline lookup yields CDR1 LNHNV and CDR2 YYDKDF (reference sequence). This CDR3 is CATSRVSLAGDNEQFF. The CDR3 coding sequence is TGTGCCACCAGCAGAGTGAGTCTAGCGGGAGACAATGAGCAGTTCTTC.

This chain joins TRBV5-1 and TRBJ2-5; TRBD1 agrees at 7 bases. J was trimmed by 1 base and V by 5 bases; bases with no gene match: 5. CDR3 size: 14 residues. Germline values: CDR1 SGHRS, CDR2 YFSETQ. The CDR3 here is CASRPDRAQETQYF. DNA for the CDR3: TGCGCCAGCAGACCCGACAGGGCCCAAGAGACCCAGTACTTC.

This clone appeared a single time. The chain has TRBV7-8 and TRBJ2-5; TRBD2 aligns across 12 bases. Germline trimming cut 1 base from V and 6 bases from J; bases unmatched to any gene: 12. This CDR3 spans 18 amino acids. The germline V gene has CDR1 SGHVS and CDR2 FQNEAQ. The CDR3 spells CASSLESPTSGSEQTQYF. Here the CDR3 DNA reads TGTGCCAGCAGCTTAGAGTCGCCGACTAGCGGGAGTGAACAGACCCAGTACTTC.

V usage is TRBV5-8 and J usage is TRBJ1-4; D not certain. CDR3 length: 18 amino acids. CDR1 SGHTS and CDR2 YDEGEE come from the germline V gene. V was cut by 1 base and J by 3 bases, with 19 bases left in between. This chain's CDR3 is CASSLLDRGFDANEKLFF. CDR3 DNA: TGTGCCAGCAGCTTGTTAGATCGGGGATTCGACGCTAATGAAAAACTGTTTTTT.

This rearrangement joins TRBV27 to TRBJ1-1; unclear D gene. Trimming pared 2 bases from V and 0 bases from J, leaving 7 bases between. CDR1 and CDR2 (germline): MNHEY, SMNVEV (reference sequence). The CDR3 is made up of 14 amino acids. The CDR3 coding sequence is TGTGCCAGCAGTTTAGCAGGTCTGAACACTGAAGCTTTCTTT. Translation gives CASSLAGLNTEAFF.

The chain employs TRBV7-6 and TRBJ2-5, with TRBD2 identical over 7 bases. CDR1 is SGHVS and CDR2 is FNYEAQ in the germline V gene. With 1 base clipped from V and 4 bases from J, the junction kept 3 bases outside the gene matches. This CDR3 contains 14 residues. The CDR3 sequence is CASSLEWGGETQYF. In DNA form, the CDR3 reads TGTGCCAGCAGCTTAGAATGGGGGGGAGAGACCCAGTACTTC.

The chain employs TRBV28 and TRBJ1-5; TRBD1 is a possible D gene (6 bases). The length of the CDR3 is 14 residues. CDR1 MDHEN and CDR2 SYDVKM come from the germline V gene. Trimming left V 6 bases short and J 4 bases short, with 13 bases between. Here the CDR3 DNA reads TGTGCCAGCAGATTTGACAGGTCGAATCAGCCCCAGCATTTT. Its translation: CASRFDRSNQPQHF.